The T cell receptor beta chain under discussion was sequenced for a study of PD-L1 blockade in urothelial cancer. Study overall: Treatment start was followed by blood analysis at 3 weeks (second dose) and again at 6 weeks. A median blood sample held about 140,000 T cells and 75,000 to 85,000 unique TCRs.

Spiking each PCR with synthetic TCR analog templates was performed. Sequencing was performed with immunoSEQ multiplex PCR; in TCRdb, only in-frame clones are kept and a portion is missing. The sample yields under 50,000 clones, over 75% seen once. The V end lost 0 bases, the J end lost 8 bases, and 7 bases lay between the germline ends. Per the germline V gene, CDR1 is DFQATT and CDR2 is SNEGSKA (reference sequence). The CDR3 runs 11 residues. V and J are TRBV20-1 and TRBJ1-2, with D unclear. The source material was PBMCs, sampled around atezolizumab (anti-PD-L1) treatment. The sequence was obtained from a man aged 70-80 years with urothelial cancer. CDR3 in DNA: TGCAGTGCTAGAGAGGGCATGGGCTACACCTTC. It is translated as CSAREGMGYTF.